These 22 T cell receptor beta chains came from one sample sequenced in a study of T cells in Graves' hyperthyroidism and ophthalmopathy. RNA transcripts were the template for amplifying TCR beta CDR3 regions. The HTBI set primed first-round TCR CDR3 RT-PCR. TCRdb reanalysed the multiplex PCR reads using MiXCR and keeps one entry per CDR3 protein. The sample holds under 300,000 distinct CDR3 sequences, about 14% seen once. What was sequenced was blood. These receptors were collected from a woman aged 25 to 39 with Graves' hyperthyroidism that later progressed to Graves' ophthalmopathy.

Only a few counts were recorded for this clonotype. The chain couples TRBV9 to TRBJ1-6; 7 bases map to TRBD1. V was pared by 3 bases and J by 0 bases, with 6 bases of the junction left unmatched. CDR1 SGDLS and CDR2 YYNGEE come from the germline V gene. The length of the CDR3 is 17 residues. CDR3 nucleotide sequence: TGTGCCAGCAGCGGAACAGGGGCCTACTCCTATAATTCACCCCTCCACTTT. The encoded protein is CASSGTGAYSYNSPLHF.

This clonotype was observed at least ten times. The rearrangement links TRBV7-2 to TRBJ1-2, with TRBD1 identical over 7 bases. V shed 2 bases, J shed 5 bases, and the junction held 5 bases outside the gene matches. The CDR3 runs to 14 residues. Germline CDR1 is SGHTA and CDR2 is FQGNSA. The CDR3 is CASSLQKTGYGYTF. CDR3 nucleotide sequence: TGTGCCAGCAGCTTACAGAAGACAGGGTATGGCTACACCTTC.

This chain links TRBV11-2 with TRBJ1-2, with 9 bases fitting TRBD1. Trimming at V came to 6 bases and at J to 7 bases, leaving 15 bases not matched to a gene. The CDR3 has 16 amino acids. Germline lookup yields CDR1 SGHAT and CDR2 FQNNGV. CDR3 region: CASRSIRDRALCGYTF. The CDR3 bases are TGTGCCAGCAGATCAATCCGGGACAGGGCCCTTTGTGGCTACACCTTC. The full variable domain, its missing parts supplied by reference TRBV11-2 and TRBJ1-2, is EAGVAQSPRYKIIEKRQSVAFWCNPISGHATLYWYQQILGQGPKLLIQFQNNGVVDDSQLPKDRFSAERLKGVDSTLKIQPAKLEDSAVYLCASRSIRDRALCGYTFGSGTRLTVV.

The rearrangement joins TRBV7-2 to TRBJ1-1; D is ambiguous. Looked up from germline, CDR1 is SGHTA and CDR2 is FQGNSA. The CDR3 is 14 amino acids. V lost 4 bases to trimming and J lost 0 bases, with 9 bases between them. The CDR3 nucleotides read TGTGCCAGCAGCTCGACAAATTTGAACACTGAAGCTTTCTTT. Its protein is CASSSTNLNTEAFF.

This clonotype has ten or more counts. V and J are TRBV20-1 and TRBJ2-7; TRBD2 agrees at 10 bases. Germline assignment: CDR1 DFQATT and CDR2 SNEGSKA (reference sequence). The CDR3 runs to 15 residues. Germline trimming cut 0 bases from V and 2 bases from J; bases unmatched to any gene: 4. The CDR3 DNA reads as TGCAGTGCTAGAGACCCCAGCGGGAGGGCCTACGAGCAGTACTTC. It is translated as CSARDPSGRAYEQYF.

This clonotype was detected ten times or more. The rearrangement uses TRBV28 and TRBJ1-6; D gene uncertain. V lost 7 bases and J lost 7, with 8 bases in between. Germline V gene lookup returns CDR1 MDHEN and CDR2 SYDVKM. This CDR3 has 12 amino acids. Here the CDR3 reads CASKVANSPLHF. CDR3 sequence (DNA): TGTGCCAGCAAGGTTGCAAATTCACCCCTCCACTTT.

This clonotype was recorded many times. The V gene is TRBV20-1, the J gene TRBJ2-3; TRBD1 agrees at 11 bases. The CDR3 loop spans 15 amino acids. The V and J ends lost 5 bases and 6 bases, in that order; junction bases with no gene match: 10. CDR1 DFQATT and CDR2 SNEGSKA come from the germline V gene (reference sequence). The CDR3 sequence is CSAYRTGGVSDTQYF. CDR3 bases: TGCAGTGCTTACCGGACAGGGGGCGTTTCGGATACGCAGTATTTT.

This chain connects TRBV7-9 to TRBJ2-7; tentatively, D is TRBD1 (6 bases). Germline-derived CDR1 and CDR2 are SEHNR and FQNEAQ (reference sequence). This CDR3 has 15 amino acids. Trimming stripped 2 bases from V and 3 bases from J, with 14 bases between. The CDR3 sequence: CASSLSYTGNYEQYF. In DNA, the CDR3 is TGTGCCAGCAGCTTATCATACACAGGGAACTACGAGCAGTACTTC.

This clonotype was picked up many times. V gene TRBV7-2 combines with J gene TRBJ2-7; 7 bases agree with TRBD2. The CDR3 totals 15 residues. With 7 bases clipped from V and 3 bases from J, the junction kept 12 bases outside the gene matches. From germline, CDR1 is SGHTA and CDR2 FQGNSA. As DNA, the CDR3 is TGTGCCAGCAACCACGGGGCTAGCGGATACTACGAGCAGTACTTC. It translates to CASNHGASGYYEQYF.

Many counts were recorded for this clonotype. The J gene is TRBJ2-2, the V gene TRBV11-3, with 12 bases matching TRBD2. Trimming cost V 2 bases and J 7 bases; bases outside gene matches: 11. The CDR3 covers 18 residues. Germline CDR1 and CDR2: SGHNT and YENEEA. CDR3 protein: CASSLSPWTSGTSGELFF. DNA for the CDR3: TGTGCCAGCAGCTTAAGTCCCTGGACTAGCGGGACGAGCGGGGAGCTGTTTTTT. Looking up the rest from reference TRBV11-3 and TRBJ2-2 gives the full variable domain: EAGVVQSPRYKIIEKKQPVAFWCNPISGHNTLYWYLQNLGQGPELLIRYENEEAVDDSQLPKDRFSAERLKGVDSTLKIQPAELGDSAVYLCASSLSPWTSGTSGELFFGEGSRLTVL.

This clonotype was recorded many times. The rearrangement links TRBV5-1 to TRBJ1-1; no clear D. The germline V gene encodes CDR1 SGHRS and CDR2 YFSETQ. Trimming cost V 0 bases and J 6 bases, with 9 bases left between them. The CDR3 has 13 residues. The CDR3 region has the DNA TGCGCCAGCAGCTTGGGTGGGTTCGCTGAAGCTTTCTTT. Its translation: CASSLGGFAEAFF.

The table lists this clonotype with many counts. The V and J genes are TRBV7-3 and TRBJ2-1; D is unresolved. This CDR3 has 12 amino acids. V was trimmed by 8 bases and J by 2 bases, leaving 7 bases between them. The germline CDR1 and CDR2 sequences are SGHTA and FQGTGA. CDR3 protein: CASGLPYNEQFF. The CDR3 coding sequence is TGTGCCAGCGGCCTACCCTACAATGAGCAGTTCTTC. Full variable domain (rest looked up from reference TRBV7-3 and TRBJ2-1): GAGVSQTPSNKVTEKGKYVELRCDPISGHTALYWYRQSLGQGPEFLIYFQGTGAADDSGLPNDRFFAVRPEGSVSTLKIQRTERGDSAVYLCASGLPYNEQFFGPGTRLTVL.

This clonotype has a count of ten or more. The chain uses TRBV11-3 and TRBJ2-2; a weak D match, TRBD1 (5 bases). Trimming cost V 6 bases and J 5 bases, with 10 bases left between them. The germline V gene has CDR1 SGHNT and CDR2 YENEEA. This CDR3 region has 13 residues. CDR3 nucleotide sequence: TGTGCCAGCAGTAAGCAGGGAACCGGGGAGCTGTTTTTT. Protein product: CASSKQGTGELFF.

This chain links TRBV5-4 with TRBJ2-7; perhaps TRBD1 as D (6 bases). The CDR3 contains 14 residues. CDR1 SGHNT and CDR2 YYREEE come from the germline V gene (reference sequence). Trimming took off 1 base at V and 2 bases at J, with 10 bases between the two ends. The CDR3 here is CASSLRGGPYEQYF. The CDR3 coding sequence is TGTGCCAGCAGCTTGCGAGGGGGACCCTACGAGCAGTACTTC.

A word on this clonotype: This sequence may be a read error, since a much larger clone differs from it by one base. CDR3 sequence: CASSLGGFGYDYTF. For the CDR3, the DNA is TGCGCCAGCAGCTTGGGGGGCTTCGGCTATGACTACACCTTC. The rearrangement uses TRBV5-1 and TRBJ1-2, with D perhaps matching TRBD1 (5 bases). Germline CDR1 reads SGHRS; CDR2 reads YFSETQ. This CDR3 has 14 amino acids. Full variable domain (remainder filled in from reference TRBV5-1 and TRBJ1-2): KAGVTQTPRYLIKTRGQQVTLSCSPISGHRSVSWYQQTPGQGLQFLFEYFSETQRNKGNFPGRFSGRQFSNSRSEMNVSTLELGDSALYLCASSLGGFGYDYTFGSGTRLTVV.

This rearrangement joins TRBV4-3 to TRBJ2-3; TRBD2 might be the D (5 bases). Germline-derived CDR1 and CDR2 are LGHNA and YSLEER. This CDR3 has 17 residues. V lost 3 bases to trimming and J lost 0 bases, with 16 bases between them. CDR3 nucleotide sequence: TGCGCCAGCAGCCACCTTCCGGTACTAGATAGCACAGATACGCAGTATTTT. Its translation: CASSHLPVLDSTDTQYF.

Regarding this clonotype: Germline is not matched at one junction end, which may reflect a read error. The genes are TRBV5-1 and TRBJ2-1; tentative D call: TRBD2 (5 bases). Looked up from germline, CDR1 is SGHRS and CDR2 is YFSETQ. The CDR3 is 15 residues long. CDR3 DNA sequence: TGCGCCAGCAGCTCGGGGTTAGGTCGATACAATGGGCAGTTCTTC. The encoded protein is CASSSGLGRYNGQFF.

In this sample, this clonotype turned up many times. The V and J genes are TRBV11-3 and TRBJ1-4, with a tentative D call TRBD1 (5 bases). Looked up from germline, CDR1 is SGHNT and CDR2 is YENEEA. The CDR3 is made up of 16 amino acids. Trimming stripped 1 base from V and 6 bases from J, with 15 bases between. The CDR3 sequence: CASSLARRRGDEKLFF. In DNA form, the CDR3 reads TGTGCCAGCAGCTTAGCCCGGAGACGGGGGGATGAAAAACTGTTTTTT.

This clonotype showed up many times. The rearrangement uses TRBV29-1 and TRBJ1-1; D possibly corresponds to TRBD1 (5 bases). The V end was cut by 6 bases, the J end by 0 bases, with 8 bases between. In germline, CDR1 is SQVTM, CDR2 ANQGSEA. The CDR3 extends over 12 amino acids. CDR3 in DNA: TGCAGCGTACAAGGGGTGAACACTGAAGCTTTCTTT. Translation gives CSVQGVNTEAFF. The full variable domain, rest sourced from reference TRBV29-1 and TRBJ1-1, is SAVISQKPSRDICQRGTSLTIQCQVDSQVTMMFWYRQQPGQSLTLIATANQGSEATYESGFVIDKFPISRPNLTFSTLTVSNMSPEDSSIYLCSVQGVNTEAFFGQGTRLTVV.

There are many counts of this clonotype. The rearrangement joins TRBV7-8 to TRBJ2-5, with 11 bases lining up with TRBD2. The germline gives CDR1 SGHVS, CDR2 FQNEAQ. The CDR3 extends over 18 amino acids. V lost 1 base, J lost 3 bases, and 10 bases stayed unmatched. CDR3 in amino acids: CASSLVGLGLAEEETQYF. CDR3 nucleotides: TGTGCCAGCAGCTTAGTTGGGCTGGGACTAGCGGAGGAAGAGACCCAGTACTTC.

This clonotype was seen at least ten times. CDR3: CASSTRRATSNEKLFF. In DNA form, the CDR3 reads TGTGCCAGCAGTACACGCAGGGCCACCTCTAATGAAAAACTGTTTTTT. The rearrangement joins TRBV28 to TRBJ1-4, with D possibly matching TRBD1 (5 bases). The CDR3 runs to 16 residues. Germline lookup yields CDR1 MDHEN and CDR2 SYDVKM. Trimming took 5 bases from V and 3 from J, leaving 16 bases between them. The whole variable domain, filled in from reference TRBV28 and TRBJ1-4, reads DVKVTQSSRYLVKRTGEKVFLECVQDMDHENMFWYRQDPGLGLRLIYFSYDVKMKEKGDIPEGYSVSREKKERFSLILESASTNQTSMYLCASSTRRATSNEKLFFGSGTQLSVL.

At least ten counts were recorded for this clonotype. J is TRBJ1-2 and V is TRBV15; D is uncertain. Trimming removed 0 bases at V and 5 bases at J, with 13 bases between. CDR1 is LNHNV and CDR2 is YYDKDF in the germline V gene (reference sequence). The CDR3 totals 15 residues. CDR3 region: CATSRDKGTRYGYTF. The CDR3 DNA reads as TGTGCCACCAGCAGAGATAAGGGCACGCGATATGGCTACACCTTC.